This TCR beta chain was sequenced during a study of vaccination and CD4 T cells after COVID-19. CDR1 is SEHNR, CDR2 FQNEAQ, per germline (reference sequence). This CDR3 has 14 residues. Trimming took 1 base from V and 3 from J, leaving 7 bases between them. The treatment was: roughly ten-day PBMC culture with coronavirus spike peptide pools or control peptides (ViraFEST assay). As regards this clonotype: Its antigen is still unknown.

At the Johns Hopkins FTIC core, DNA taken from cultured CD4+ T cells was sequenced by way of the Oncomine TCR Beta short-read assay. One entry per CDR3 protein, called by TCRdb with MiXCR from the PCR reads. The sample holds approximately 3,000 distinct CDR3 sequences; roughly three quarters are singletons and the top ten take about 25%. Sequenced: CD4+ T cells from blood, cultured in vitro. The rearrangement uses TRBV7-9 and TRBJ1-5; D gene ambiguous. The sequence came from a human donor who had recovered from COVID-19. The CDR3: CASSLEGLNQPQHF. CDR3 bases: TGTGCCAGCAGCTTAGAAGGCCTCAATCAGCCCCAGCATTTT.